Sequencing of this TCR beta chain was carried out in a study of tumor-infiltrating lymphocytes in glioblastoma multiforme. General study results and limits: T cells were not sorted into functional subsets.

To note about this clonotype: Antigen specificity is unknown.

Multiple V-beta primers and a C-beta primer amplified TCRB from RNA. No unique molecular identifiers were described for these TCRB libraries. TCRdb passed the multiplex PCR reads through MiXCR, listing each CDR3 protein once. The sample yields about 13,000 distinct CDR3 sequences, roughly 64% seen once. Deletions cut 6 bases from V and 4 bases from J, with 22 bases between. CDR1 and CDR2 from the germline V gene are ENHRY and SYGVKD. The CDR3 consists of 18 residues. This clonotype was obtained from a male donor with glioblastoma. V gene TRBV10-3 combines with J gene TRBJ1-6; no clear D gene. Sequenced: brain tumor tissue. CDR3 nucleotides: TGTGCCATCAGGGGCCCCCTCGGGAGTATGAATTATAATTCACCCCTCCACTTT. This codes for CAIRGPLGSMNYNSPLHF.